This TCR beta chain was documented in a study of T cell responses to AZD1222 COVID-19 vaccine. Libraries were prepared by immunoSEQ multiplex PCR; TCRdb keeps only in-frame clonotypes and omits some of them. The repertoire has 150,000 to 200,000 clones, approximately 86% of them found once; the top ten carry roughly 11%. The CDR3 sequence is 13 residues long. The germline CDR1 and CDR2 sequences are SQVTM and ANQGSEA. V lost 3 bases to trimming and J lost 9 bases, with 15 bases between them. The sample was peripheral blood, taken 28 days after the second AZD1222 dose. The J gene is TRBJ2-1, the V gene TRBV29-1; D is perhaps TRBD1 or TRBD2 (5 bases each). This TCR was sampled from an adult who received the AZD1222 COVID-19 vaccine. The CDR3 nucleotides are TGCAGCGTTGACCGTGGGGGTTTCGGTGAGCAGTTCTTC. Amino acids: CSVDRGGFGEQFF.